These T cell receptor beta chains were read from a single sample in a study of blood T cell repertoires in COVID-19. Libraries were prepared by immunoSEQ multiplex PCR; TCRdb keeps only in-frame clonotypes and omits some of them. The table records 150,000 to 200,000 clones, 80% to 90% of them present only once. The sample was PBMCs or T cells enriched from blood (not recorded which). The source of these receptors is a young woman who had recovered from COVID-19. Both conserved end residues are part of each CDR3.

v_call: TRBV10-3; j_call: TRBJ2-1; cdr3_aa: CAISEGRGWVNEQFF
v_call: TRBV9; j_call: TRBJ1-2; cdr3_aa: CASSVMRGADGGYTF
v_call: TRBV9; j_call: TRBJ2-7; cdr3_aa: CASSVGGQGSHEQYF
v_call: TRBV5-1; j_call: TRBJ2-5; cdr3_aa: CASSPRGWPGQGGETQYF
v_call: TRBV5-1; j_call: TRBJ2-7; cdr3_aa: CASSLGQAADVSQYF
v_call: TRBV5-4; j_call: TRBJ1-2; cdr3_aa: CASSPDRNYGYTF
v_call: TRBV28; j_call: TRBJ2-5; cdr3_aa: CASSLGLASETQYF
v_call: TRBV7-9; j_call: TRBJ1-4; cdr3_aa: CASSLGQMFEKLFF
v_call: TRBV13; j_call: TRBJ1-5; cdr3_aa: CASSPGQGGQPQHF
v_call: TRBV3-1/TRBV3-2; j_call: TRBJ2-3; cdr3_aa: CASSQSGGTDTQYF
v_call: TRBV6-2/TRBV6-3; j_call: TRBJ1-6; cdr3_aa: CASSYSRDRVRSPLHF
v_call: TRBV11-2; j_call: TRBJ1-4; cdr3_aa: CASSSRQGGGKLFF
v_call: TRBV7-9; j_call: TRBJ1-2; cdr3_aa: CASSSDTGGKGYTF
v_call: TRBV27; j_call: TRBJ2-7; cdr3_aa: CASSFGQAYEQYF